This T cell receptor (beta chain) appears in the sequencing data of a study of T cell changes during pregnancy in multiple sclerosis. Sequencing used immunoSEQ multiplex PCR; TCRdb keeps in-frame clones, though not all of them. In the table there are some 51,000 clones, 94% of which are singletons. In germline, CDR1 is SEHNR, CDR2 FQNEAQ (reference sequence). V was clipped by 4 bases and J by 2 bases, with 14 bases between them. The CDR3 is 15 residues long. This material consisted of CD4+ T cells from peripheral blood mononuclear cells, taken in the second trimester of pregnancy. The rearrangement uses TRBV7-9 and TRBJ2-5, with D perhaps matching TRBD2 (5 bases). The sequence was obtained from a female donor with multiple sclerosis, enrolled in a pregnancy study. In DNA form, the CDR3 reads TGTGCCAGCAGCTCCGGACTGCCGTTTCAAGAGACCCAGTACTTC. Residues: CASSSGLPFQETQYF.